This T cell receptor beta chain was obtained from a study of T-cell memory formation after mild COVID-19. General study points: Specificity for SARS-CoV-2 was not confirmed among the second-wave clones peaking on day 37. Contracting clones from day 15 to 85 had balanced CD4/CD8; later expanders favoured CD4+.

One entry per CDR3 protein, called by TCRdb with MiXCR from the 5' RACE reads. This sample has roughly 130,000 distinct CDR3 sequences, with more than 15% found just once. Trimming pared 6 bases from V and 0 bases from J, leaving 18 bases between. CDR3 length: 18 amino acids. Germline CDR1 is LNHDA and CDR2 is SQIVND (reference sequence). This clonotype has a handful of counts. The antigen is not known. This receptor was identified in a man between 18 and 29 years old who had mild COVID-19 (a few samples of this study predate the infection). Cell type and time point are not known. The J gene is TRBJ1-6, the V gene TRBV19, with D uncertain. Input material: PBMCs or a T cell subset sorted from them (not recorded which). The CDR3 nucleotides read TGTGCCAGTAGGGCCTCGAGTGTTCGGAGCTCCTATAATTCACCCCTCCACTTT. Translation gives CASRASSVRSSYNSPLHF.